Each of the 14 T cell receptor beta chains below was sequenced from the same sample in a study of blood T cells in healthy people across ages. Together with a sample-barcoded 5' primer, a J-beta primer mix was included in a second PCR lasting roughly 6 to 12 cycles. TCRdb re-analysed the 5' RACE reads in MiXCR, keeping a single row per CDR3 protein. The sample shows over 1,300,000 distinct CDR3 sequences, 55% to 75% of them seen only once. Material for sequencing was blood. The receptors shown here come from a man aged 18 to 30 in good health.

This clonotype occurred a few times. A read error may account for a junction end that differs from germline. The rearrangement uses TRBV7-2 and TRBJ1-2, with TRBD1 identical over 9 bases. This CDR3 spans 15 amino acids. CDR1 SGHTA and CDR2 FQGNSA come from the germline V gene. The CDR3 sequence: CASSLTTDRGYGYTF. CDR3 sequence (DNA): TGTGCCAGCAGCCTCACCACGGACAGGGGATATGGCTACACTTTC. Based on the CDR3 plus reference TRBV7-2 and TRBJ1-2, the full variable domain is GAGVSQSPSNKVTEKGKDVELRCDPISGHTALYWYRQSLGQGLEFLIYFQGNSAPDKSGLPSDRFSAERTGGSVSTLTIQRTQQEDSAVYLCASSLTTDRGYGYTFGSGTRLTVV.

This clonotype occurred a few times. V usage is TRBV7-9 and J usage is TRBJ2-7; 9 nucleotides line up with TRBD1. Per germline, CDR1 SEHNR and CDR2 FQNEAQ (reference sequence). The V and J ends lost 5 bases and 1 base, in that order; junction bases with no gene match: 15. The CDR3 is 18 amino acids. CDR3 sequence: CASSRRKTGGLSSYEQYF. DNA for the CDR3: TGTGCCAGCAGCCGACGAAAAACAGGGGGCCTTTCGTCCTACGAGCAGTACTTC.

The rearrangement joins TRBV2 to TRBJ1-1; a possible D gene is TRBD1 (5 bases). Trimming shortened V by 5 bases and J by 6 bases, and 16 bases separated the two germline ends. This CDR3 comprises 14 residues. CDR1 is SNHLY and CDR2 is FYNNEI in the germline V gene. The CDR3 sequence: CASSSGRSGAEAFF. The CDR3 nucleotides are TGTGCCAGCAGTTCAGGGAGAAGTGGAGCTGAAGCTTTCTTT.

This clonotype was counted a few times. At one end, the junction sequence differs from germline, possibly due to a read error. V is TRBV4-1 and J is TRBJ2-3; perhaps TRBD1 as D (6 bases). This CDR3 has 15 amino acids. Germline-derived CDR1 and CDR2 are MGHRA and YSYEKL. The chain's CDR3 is CASSQEGRGTDTQYF. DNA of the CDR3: TGTGCCAGCAGCCAAGAGGGCAGGGGAACAGATACGCAGTATTTT.

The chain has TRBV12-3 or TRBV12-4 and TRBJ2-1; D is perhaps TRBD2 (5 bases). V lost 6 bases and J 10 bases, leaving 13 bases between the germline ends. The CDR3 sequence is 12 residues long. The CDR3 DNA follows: TGTGCCAGCAGACAATACCGGGAAGAGCAGTTCTTC. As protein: CASRQYREEQFF.

This CDR3 is CASSGPGQGTGEQYF. CDR3 nucleotide sequence: TGTGCCAGCAGCGGGCCGGGACAGGGGACGGGGGAGCAGTACTTC. The genes are TRBV7-2 and TRBJ2-7; 10 bases align to TRBD1. V trimming: 5 bases; J trimming: 7 bases; junction bases outside the gene matches: 11. Germline V gene sequence: CDR1 SGHTA, CDR2 FQGNSA. The CDR3 totals 15 residues.

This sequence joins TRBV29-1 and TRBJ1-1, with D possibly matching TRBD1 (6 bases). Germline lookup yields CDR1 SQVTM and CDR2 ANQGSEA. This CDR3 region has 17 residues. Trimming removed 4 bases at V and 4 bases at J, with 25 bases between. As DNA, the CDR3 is TGCAGCGTTGTGGGGGGCCCCGGCGGCAGGGTGGGCACTGAAGCTTTCTTT. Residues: CSVVGGPGGRVGTEAFF.

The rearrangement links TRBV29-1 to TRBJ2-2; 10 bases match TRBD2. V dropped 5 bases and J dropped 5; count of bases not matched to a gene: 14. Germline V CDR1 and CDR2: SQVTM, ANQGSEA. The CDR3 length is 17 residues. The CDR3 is CSVLPRASGSNTGELFF. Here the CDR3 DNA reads TGCAGCGTTCTCCCCCGCGCTAGCGGGAGTAATACCGGGGAGCTGTTTTTT.

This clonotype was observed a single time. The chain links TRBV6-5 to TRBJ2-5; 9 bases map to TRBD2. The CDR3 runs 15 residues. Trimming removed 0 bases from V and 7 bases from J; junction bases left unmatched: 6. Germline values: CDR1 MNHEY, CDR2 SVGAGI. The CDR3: CASSYSSGRGGTQYF. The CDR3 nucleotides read TGTGCCAGCAGTTACTCTAGCGGGAGAGGAGGGACCCAGTACTTC.

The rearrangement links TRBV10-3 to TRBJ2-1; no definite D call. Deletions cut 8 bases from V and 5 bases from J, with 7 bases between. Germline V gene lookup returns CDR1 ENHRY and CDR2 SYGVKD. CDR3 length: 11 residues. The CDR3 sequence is CAISPDNEQFF. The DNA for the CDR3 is TGTGCCATCTCTCCCGACAATGAGCAGTTCTTC.

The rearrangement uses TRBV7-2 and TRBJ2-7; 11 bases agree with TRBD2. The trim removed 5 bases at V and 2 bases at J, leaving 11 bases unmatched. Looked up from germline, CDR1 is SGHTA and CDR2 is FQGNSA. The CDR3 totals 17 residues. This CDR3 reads CASSSLVVAGGPYEQYF. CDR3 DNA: TGTGCCAGCAGCAGCTTAGTGGTAGCGGGGGGGCCCTACGAGCAGTACTTC. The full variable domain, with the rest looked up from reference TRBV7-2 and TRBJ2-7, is GAGVSQSPSNKVTEKGKDVELRCDPISGHTALYWYRQSLGQGLEFLIYFQGNSAPDKSGLPSDRFSAERTGGSVSTLTIQRTQQEDSAVYLCASSSLVVAGGPYEQYFGPGTRLTVT.

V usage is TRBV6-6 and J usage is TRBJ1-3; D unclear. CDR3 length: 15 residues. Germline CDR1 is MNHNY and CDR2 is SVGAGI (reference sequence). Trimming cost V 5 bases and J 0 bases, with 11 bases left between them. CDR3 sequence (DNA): TGTGCCAGCAGTCCTACCGACCGCTCTGGAAACACCATATATTTT. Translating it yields CASSPTDRSGNTIYF.

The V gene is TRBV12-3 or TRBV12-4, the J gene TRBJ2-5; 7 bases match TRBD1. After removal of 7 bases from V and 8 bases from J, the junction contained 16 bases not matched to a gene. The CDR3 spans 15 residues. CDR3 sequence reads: CASTQSKGARITQYF. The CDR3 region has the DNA TGTGCCAGCACCCAAAGTAAGGGGGCGCGGATAACCCAGTACTTC.

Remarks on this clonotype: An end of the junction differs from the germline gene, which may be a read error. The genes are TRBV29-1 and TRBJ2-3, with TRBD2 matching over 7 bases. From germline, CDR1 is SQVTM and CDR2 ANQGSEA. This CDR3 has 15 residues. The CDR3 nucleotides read TGCGGCGTTGAAGGTGAGCGGGGCCAAACAGATACGCAGTATTTT. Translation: CGVEGERGQTDTQYF.